Sequencing of this T cell receptor beta chain was carried out in a study of blood T cell repertoires in COVID-19. Looking at the study overall: The study drew acute and convalescent COVID-19 samples from the United States, Italy and Spain. Sources were T cells, B-cell-depleted T cells, or PBMCs; the material itself was cDNA or gDNA.

J was trimmed by 8 bases and V by 0 bases; bases with no gene match: 7. CDR1 and CDR2 (germline): SGHRS, YFSETQ. The CDR3 is 15 amino acids. Original analysis: Reference gene primer amplification gave nucleated cell count estimates. TCRdb keeps only in-frame clones here, not all; method: immunoSEQ multiplex PCR. The V and J calls and clone size are taken from that table; D and trimming were inferred from the DNA. This table holds 300,000 or so clones, around four fifths found once. The sequence was obtained from a woman in her forties or fifties with active or convalescent COVID-19. The sequenced sample was peripheral blood. The V gene is TRBV5-1, the J gene TRBJ2-3; 9 bases fit TRBD2. CDR3 coding DNA: TGCGCCAGCAGCTTGGGCGGGAGGGCCTCGCGTACGCAGTATTTT. It translates to CASSLGGRASRTQYF.